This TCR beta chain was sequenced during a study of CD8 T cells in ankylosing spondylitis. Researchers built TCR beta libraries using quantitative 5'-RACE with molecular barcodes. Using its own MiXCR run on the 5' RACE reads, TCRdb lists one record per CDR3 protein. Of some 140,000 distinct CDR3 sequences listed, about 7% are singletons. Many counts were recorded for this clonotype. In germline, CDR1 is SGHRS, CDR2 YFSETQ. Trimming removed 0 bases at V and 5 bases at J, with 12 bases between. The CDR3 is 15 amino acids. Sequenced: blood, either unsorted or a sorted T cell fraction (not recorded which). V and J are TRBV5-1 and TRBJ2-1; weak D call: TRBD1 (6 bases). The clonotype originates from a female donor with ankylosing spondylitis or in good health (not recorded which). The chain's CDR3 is CASSLGGTKNNEQFF. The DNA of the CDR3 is TGCGCCAGCAGCTTGGGAGGGACAAAAAACAATGAGCAGTTCTTC.